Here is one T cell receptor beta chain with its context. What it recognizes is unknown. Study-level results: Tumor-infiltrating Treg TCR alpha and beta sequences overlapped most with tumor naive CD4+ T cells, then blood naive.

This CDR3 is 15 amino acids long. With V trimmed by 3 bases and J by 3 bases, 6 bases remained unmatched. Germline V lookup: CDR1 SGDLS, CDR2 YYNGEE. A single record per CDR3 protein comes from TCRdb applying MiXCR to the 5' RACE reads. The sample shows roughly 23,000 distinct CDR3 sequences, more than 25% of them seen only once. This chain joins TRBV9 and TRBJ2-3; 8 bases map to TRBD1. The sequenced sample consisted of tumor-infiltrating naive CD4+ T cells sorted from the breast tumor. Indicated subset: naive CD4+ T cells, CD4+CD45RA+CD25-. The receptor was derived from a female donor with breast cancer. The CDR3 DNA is TGTGCCAGCAGCGGAAGACAGGGGCGGACAGATACGCAGTATTTT. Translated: CASSGRQGRTDTQYF.